This T cell receptor (beta chain) was obtained from a study of T-cell memory formation after mild COVID-19. With constant-segment primers, 5'RACE yielded cDNA libraries of TCR alpha and TCR beta that carried sample barcodes and UMIs. TCRdb called the 5' RACE reads again in MiXCR, with one record for every CDR3 protein. The table lists 150,000 to 200,000 distinct CDR3 sequences, about 20% of them singletons. This clonotype has just a few counts. The source material was PBMCs or a T cell subset sorted from them (not recorded which). This sequence was found in an adult woman who had mild COVID-19 (a few samples of this study predate the infection). Cell type and time point are not known.

The CDR3 DNA sequence: TGTGCCAGCAGCGTTGGCGGCCCGGGTTCCCGTCAAGAGACCCAGTACTTC. Protein product: CASSVGGPGSRQETQYF. The rearrangement joins TRBV9 to TRBJ2-5; D gene unclear. From germline, CDR1 is SGDLS and CDR2 YYNGEE. This CDR3 is 17 amino acids long. V gave up 2 bases and J gave up 2 bases, with 19 bases separating them.